This note documents a single TCR beta chain sequence. This record belongs to a study of blood T cell repertoires in COVID-19. Study summary: Acute and convalescent COVID-19 specimens originated in the United States, Italy and Spain. From T cells, B-cell-depleted T cells, or PBMCs came the material, which was cDNA or gDNA.

In the original processing: The assay estimated nucleated cells by amplifying reference gene primers. The data were produced by immunoSEQ multiplex PCR, yet TCRdb's version contains in-frame clones alone and is incomplete. The V and J calls and clone size were taken over from that table, and D and trimming were inferred from the DNA. The table shows approximately 180,000 clones, with 87% occurring only once. There are 20 residues in the CDR3. Germline V lookup: CDR1 ENHRY, CDR2 SYGVKD. V gave up 6 bases and J gave up 0 bases; unmatched junction bases: 19. The sequence derives from a woman aged 45-65 years with acute or convalescent COVID-19. The genes are TRBV10-3 and TRBJ1-2; 10 nucleotides match TRBD1. The source material was peripheral blood. The CDR3 nucleotides are TGTGCCATCAGCCGTCCCGGGACAGGGGCGGCAGTGGAAACTAACTATGGCTACACCTTC. Its protein is CAISRPGTGAAVETNYGYTF.